This TCR beta chain originates from a study of blood T cell repertoires in COVID-19. About the study: COVID-19 samples collected from the United States, Italy and Spain covered acute and convalescent phases. Sources were T cells, B-cell-depleted T cells, or PBMCs; the material itself was cDNA or gDNA.

Authors' methods: Estimation of nucleated cell counts was performed using reference gene primer amplification. The protocol was immunoSEQ multiplex PCR, while the TCRdb copy is restricted to in-frame clones and leaves out a portion. The V and J calls and clone size were taken over from that table, and D and trimming were inferred from the DNA. The sample consists of about 73,000 clones, 89% of them appearing once. Trimming took 3 bases from V and 5 from J; bases not matched to a gene: 3. Germline V gene sequence: CDR1 SGDLS, CDR2 YYNGEE. This CDR3 has 16 amino acids. The V and J genes are TRBV9 and TRBJ2-2, with 14 bases aligning to TRBD2. Sequencing was performed on peripheral blood. The TCR comes from an elderly man with acute or convalescent COVID-19. The CDR3 DNA reads as TGTGCCAGCAGCGGGGGGACTAGCGGGAGAACCGGGGAGCTGTTTTTT. It translates to CASSGGTSGRTGELFF.